This T cell receptor beta chain was recorded in a study of cytomegalovirus exposure and HLA in healthy donors. The PCR employed 60 Vbeta primers together with 13 Jbeta primers. Libraries were prepared by immunoSEQ multiplex PCR; TCRdb keeps only in-frame clonotypes and omits some of them. The sample has over 95,000 clones, around 77% seen once. The source is a young woman in good health and CMV-seropositive. Material: PBMCs.

The CDR3 spells CATHAAGEGETQYF. For the CDR3, the DNA is TGTGCCACCCACGCAGCCGGGGAAGGGGAGACCCAGTACTTC. The V and J genes are TRBV19 and TRBJ2-5; D is possibly TRBD2 (5 bases). Trimming stripped 10 bases from V and 5 bases from J, with 20 bases between. Germline CDR1 and CDR2: LNHDA and SQIVND (reference sequence). The CDR3 is made up of 14 amino acids.